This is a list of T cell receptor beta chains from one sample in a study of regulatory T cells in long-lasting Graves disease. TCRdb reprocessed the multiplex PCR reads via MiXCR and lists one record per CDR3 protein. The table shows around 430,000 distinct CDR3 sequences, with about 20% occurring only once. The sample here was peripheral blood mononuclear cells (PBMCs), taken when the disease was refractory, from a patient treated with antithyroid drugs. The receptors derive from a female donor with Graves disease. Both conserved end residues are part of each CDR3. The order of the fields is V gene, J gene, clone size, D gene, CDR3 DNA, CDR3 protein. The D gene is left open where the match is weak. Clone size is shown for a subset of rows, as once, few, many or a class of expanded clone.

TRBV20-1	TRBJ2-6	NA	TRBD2	TGCAGTGCTAGAGTCCCGGGGAGCGGGGCCTTCACTGGGGCCAACGTCCTGACTTTC	CSARVPGSGAFTGANVLTF
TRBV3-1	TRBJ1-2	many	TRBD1	TGTGCCAGCAGCGAAACAACAGGGGATTATGGCTACACCTTC	CASSETTGDYGYTF
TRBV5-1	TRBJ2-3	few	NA	TGCGCCAGCAGCCGTGAACCAGTAGGCACAGATACGCAGTATTTT	CASSREPVGTDTQYF
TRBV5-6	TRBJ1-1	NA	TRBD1	TGTGCCAGCAGCCAGGGACAGACGAACACTGAAGCTTTCTTT	CASSQGQTNTEAFF
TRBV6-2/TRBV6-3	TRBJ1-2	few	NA	TGTGCCAGCAGGGGCTCCGGGACAAAAAGGAGCGGCTACACCTTC	CASRGSGTKRSGYTF
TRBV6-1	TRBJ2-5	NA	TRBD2	TGTGCCAGCAGCCGCGACCCCAGCGGGGCCCAGTACTTC	CASSRDPSGAQYF
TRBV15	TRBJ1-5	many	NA	TGTGCCACCAGCAGGGCCAGTATTAGCAATCAGCCCCAGCATTTT	CATSRASISNQPQHF
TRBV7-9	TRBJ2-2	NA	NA	TGTGCCAGCAGCTTTTCACAGAACACCGGGGAGCTGTTTTTT	CASSFSQNTGELFF
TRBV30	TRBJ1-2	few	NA	TGTGCCTGGAGGAGTATTGGGGGTGGCTACACCTTC	CAWRSIGGGYTF
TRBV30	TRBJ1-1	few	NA	TGTGCCTGGAGACCGGAGAGGAACACTGAAGCTTTCTTT	CAWRPERNTEAFF
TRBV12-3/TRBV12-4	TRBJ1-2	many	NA	TGTGCCAGCAGTTCCCCGGAAGGGCCCTATGGCTACACCTTC	CASSSPEGPYGYTF
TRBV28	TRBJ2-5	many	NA	TGTGCCAGCAGGGGTGTGGGAGACCAAGAGACCCAGTACTTC	CASRGVGDQETQYF
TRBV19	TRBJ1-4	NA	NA	TGTGCCAGTAGTACCGGACGGGCAACTAATGAAAAACTGTTTTTT	CASSTGRATNEKLFF
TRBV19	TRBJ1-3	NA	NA	TGTGCCAGTAGTATGAGGAGCCTCTCTGGAAACACCATATATTTT	CASSMRSLSGNTIYF
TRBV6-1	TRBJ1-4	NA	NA	TGTGCCAGCAGCTCCCGAGGGACCTCTAAGGAAAAACTGTTTTTT	CASSSRGTSKEKLFF
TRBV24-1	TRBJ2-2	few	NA	TGTGCCACCAGTTCACCCGGGGAGCTGTTTTTT	CATSSPGELFF
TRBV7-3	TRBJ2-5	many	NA	TGTGCCAGCAGCCTGGGAGGGGGGCGAGGGTCGGAGACCCAGTACTTC	CASSLGGGRGSETQYF
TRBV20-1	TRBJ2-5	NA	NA	TGCAGTGCTAGAGAGCCGGGGACAACATGGACAGAGACCCAGTACTTC	CSAREPGTTWTETQYF
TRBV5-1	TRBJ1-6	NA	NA	TGCGCCAGCACCCTTCGGTATCTCTCCTATAATTCACCCCTCCACTTT	CASTLRYLSYNSPLHF
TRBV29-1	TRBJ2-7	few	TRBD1	TGCAGCGTTGGGACAGGGGGCGCGAACGAGCAGTACTTC	CSVGTGGANEQYF
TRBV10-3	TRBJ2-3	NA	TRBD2	TGTGCCACCCCCCGTGAGCGGGAGAGTCAAGATACGCAGTATTTT	CATPRERESQDTQYF
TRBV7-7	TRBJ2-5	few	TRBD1	TGTGCTAGCAGCCAGACAGGGGTTATAGGTGAGACCCAGTACTTC	CASSQTGVIGETQYF
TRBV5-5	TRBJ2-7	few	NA	TGTGCCAGCAGCCCGGAGGGGCCCCTTACCTACGAGCAGTACTTC	CASSPEGPLTYEQYF
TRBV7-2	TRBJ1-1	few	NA	TGTGCCAGCAGCTTAGTAAGGGTCCTGCGACAAACTAACACTGAAGCTTTCTTT	CASSLVRVLRQTNTEAFF
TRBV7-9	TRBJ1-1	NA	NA	TGCGCCAGCAGCCAAGATCGTAGTCCTAGATCGAACACTGAAGCTTTCTTT	CASSQDRSPRSNTEAFF
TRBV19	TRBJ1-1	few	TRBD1	TGTGCCAGTAGTCGAACACAGGGGGCGCGGGTAGAAGCTTTCTTT	CASSRTQGARVEAFF
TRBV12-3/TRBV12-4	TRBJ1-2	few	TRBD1	TGTGCCAGCAGTTTCAGGGGGCGAGGCTATGGCTACACCTTC	CASSFRGRGYGYTF
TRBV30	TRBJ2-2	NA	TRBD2	TGTGCCTGGAGTGAAGGCGGGGGAAGCACCGGGGAGCTGTTTTTT	CAWSEGGGSTGELFF
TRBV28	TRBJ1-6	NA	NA	TGTGCCAGCGGAGGGGGACCCCTCCACTTT	CASGGGPLHF
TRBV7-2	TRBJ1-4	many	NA	TGTGCCAGCAGCTTAGACTTCGCCCTTAATGAAAAACTGTTTTTT	CASSLDFALNEKLFF
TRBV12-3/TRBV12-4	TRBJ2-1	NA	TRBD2	TGTGCCAGCAGTTTCCCGAGGGGCGGGAGTTACAATGAGCAGTTCTTC	CASSFPRGGSYNEQFF
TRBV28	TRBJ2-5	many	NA	TGTGCCAGCACTCTATTTTGGGACCCAAACCAAGAGACCCAGTACTTC	CASTLFWDPNQETQYF
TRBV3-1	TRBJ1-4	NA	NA	TGTGCCAGCAGCCAAGATGGGCGCGGAAAACTGTTTTTT	CASSQDGRGKLFF
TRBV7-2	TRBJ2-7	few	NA	TGTGCCAGCAGCTTAACTTCCCGAAGTCTCCAATACGAGCAGTACTTC	CASSLTSRSLQYEQYF
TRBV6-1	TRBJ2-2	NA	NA	TGTGCCATTGGAATACAGGGTAACTCCGGGGAGCTGTTTTTT	CAIGIQGNSGELFF
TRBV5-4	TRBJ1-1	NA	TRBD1	TGTGCCAGCAGCCTCAAAGGACAGGGAGGGACTGAAGCTTTCTTT	CASSLKGQGGTEAFF
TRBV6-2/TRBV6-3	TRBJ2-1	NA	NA	TGTGCCAGCCTCCTTTCGCGGAGCTCCTACAATGAGCAGTTCTTC	CASLLSRSSYNEQFF
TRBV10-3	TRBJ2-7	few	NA	TGTGCCATCTCTCAGGACAGATCCTACGAGCAGTACTTC	CAISQDRSYEQYF
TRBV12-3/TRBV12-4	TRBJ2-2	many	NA	TGTGCCAGCAGTTTAGGCGGCCAGAACACCGGGGAGCTGTTTTTT	CASSLGGQNTGELFF
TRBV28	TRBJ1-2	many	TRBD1	TGTGCCAGCAGTACTGGACAGGGAGGCTACACCTTC	CASSTGQGGYTF
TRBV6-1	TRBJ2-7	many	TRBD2	TGTGCCAGCATGTCGGGGGGGCACGAGCAGTACTTC	CASMSGGHEQYF
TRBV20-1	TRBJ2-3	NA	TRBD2	TGCAGTGCTAGAGATTTAGCGGGACCCACAGATACGCAGTATTTT	CSARDLAGPTDTQYF
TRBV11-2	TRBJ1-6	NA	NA	TGTGCCAGCAGCTTAGGGAACGGGGCTCGATCACCCCTCCACTTT	CASSLGNGARSPLHF
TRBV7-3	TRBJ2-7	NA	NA	TGTGCCAGCAGCTTAGTCATTCGCGAGCAGACCTACGAGCAGTACTTC	CASSLVIREQTYEQYF
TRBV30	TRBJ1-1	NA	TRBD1	TGTGCCTGGAGGGGCGCAGGGGGCAACACTGAAGCTTTCTTT	CAWRGAGGNTEAFF
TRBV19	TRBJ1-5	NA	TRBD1	TGTGCCAGTACTCGACAGGGTAGCAATCAGCCCCAGCATTTT	CASTRQGSNQPQHF
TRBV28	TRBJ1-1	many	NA	TGTGCCAGCAGAGGGAGGCCCATGAACACTGAAGCTTTCTTT	CASRGRPMNTEAFF
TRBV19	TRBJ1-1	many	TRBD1	TGTGCCAGCAGCCCTCGGACAGGGGGAACTGAAGCTTTCTTT	CASSPRTGGTEAFF
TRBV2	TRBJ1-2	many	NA	TGTGCCAGCAGTGAAAGTGTACAGGAACTTTATGGCTACACCTTC	CASSESVQELYGYTF
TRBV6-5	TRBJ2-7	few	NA	TGTGCCAGCAGTTACAGACTGGACGAGCAGTACTTC	CASSYRLDEQYF
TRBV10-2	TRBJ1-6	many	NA	TGCGCCAGCAGTGAGTCGACTGGGACGGGCCTCCACTTT	CASSESTGTGLHF
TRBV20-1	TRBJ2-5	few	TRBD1	TGCAGTGCCGCTGACAGGGTCAACCAAGAGACCCAGTACTTC	CSAADRVNQETQYF
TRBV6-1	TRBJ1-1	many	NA	TGTGCCAGCAGTGAATATAGTAGCACTGAAGCTTTCTTT	CASSEYSSTEAFF
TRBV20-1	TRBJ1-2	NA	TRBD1	TGCAGTGCTCCGGACAGGGAGGCCTATGGCTACACCTTC	CSAPDREAYGYTF
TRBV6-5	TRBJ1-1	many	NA	TGTGCCAGCAGTTATGACCTGAACACTGAAGCTTTCTTT	CASSYDLNTEAFF